This TCR beta chain was retrieved from a study of cytomegalovirus exposure and HLA in healthy donors. Across the study: T cells numbering around 190 million yielded 100 million to 120 million unique TCR beta sequences in an earlier analysis. Assignment to the Caucasian-associated ancestry cluster applied to about 80% of the approximately 380 genotyped donors.

This clone appeared a single time. Its antigen is unknown. Germline V gives CDR1 SQVTM, CDR2 ANQGSEA. Unmatched junction bases numbered 6, after V lost 2 bases and J lost 2 bases. The CDR3 contains 16 residues. In the PCR, 60 Vbeta and 13 Jbeta primers were used. This table comes from immunoSEQ multiplex PCR, and its TCRdb copy is limited to in-frame clones, with some not included. The sample includes about 150,000 clones, around 60% of them seen just once. Findings and limits, study-wide: Some TCR beta chains (about 170 of them) were listed as cytomegalovirus-associated.

The source of this sequence is a woman aged 55-69 years in good health and CMV-seropositive. The material sequenced was PBMCs. V and J are TRBV29-1 and TRBJ2-3; the match to TRBD2 covers 11 bases. The CDR3, as DNA: TGCAGCGTTGAACTCGGGACTAGCGGAGCCACAGATACGCAGTATTTT. Amino acid sequence: CSVELGTSGATDTQYF.